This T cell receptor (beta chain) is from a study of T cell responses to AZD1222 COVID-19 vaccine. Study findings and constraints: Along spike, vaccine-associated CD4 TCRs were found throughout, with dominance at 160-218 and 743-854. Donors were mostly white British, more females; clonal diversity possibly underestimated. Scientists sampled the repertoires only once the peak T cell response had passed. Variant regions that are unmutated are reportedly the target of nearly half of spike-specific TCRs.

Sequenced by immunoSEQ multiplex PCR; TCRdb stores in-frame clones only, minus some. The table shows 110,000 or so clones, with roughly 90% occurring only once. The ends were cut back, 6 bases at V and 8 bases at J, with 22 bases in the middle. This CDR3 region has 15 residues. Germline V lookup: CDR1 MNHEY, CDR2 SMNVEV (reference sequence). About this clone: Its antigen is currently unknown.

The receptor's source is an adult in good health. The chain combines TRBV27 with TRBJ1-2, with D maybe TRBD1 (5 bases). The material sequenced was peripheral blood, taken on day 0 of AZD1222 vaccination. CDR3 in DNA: TGTGCCAGCAGCCTTATGGGGACGAGGGGAGGCGGCTACACCTTC. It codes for CASSLMGTRGGGYTF.